The 28 T cell receptor beta chains presented below share a single source sample, sequenced in a study of T cells in Graves' hyperthyroidism and ophthalmopathy. TCR beta CDR3 region amplification was performed from RNA transcripts. Researchers ran a first-round RT-PCR on the TCR CDR3 using the HTBI primer set. TCRdb re-analysed the multiplex PCR reads in MiXCR, keeping a single row per CDR3 protein. The sample consists of roughly 420,000 distinct CDR3 sequences, 12% to 15% of them appearing once. Material for sequencing was blood. The receptors stem from a woman aged 18-35 years with Graves' hyperthyroidism.

This clonotype has a count of ten or more. This chain uses TRBV3-1 with TRBJ1-1; D gene ambiguous. This CDR3 contains 18 residues. V gave up 1 base and J gave up 2 bases, with 20 bases separating them. Germline V lookup: CDR1 LGHDT, CDR2 YNNKEL (reference sequence). CDR3 protein: CASSQVSPGATQNTEAFF. CDR3 nucleotide sequence: TGTGCCAGCAGCCAAGTTAGTCCAGGAGCTACTCAAAACACTGAAGCTTTCTTT.

In this sample, this clonotype turned up many times. This chain uses TRBV6-1 with TRBJ2-7, with TRBD1 identical over 10 bases. The CDR3 runs to 14 residues. The germline gives CDR1 MNHNS, CDR2 SASEGT. Trimming cost V 6 bases and J 5 bases; bases outside gene matches: 7. CDR3 nucleotide sequence: TGTGCCAGCAGAAGGGACAGGGGTTACGACGAGCAGTACTTC. Translation: CASRRDRGYDEQYF.

The chain carries TRBV6-1 and TRBJ2-2; D ambiguous. V was shortened by 7 bases and J by 0 bases, with 6 bases between the two germline ends. Germline assignment: CDR1 MNHNS and CDR2 SASEGT. This CDR3 has 13 amino acids. This CDR3 is CASKSSNTGELFF. The CDR3 bases are TGTGCCAGCAAAAGTTCGAACACCGGGGAGCTGTTTTTT.

This clonotype was picked up many times. The chain uses TRBV11-2 and TRBJ1-3, with 8 positions matching TRBD1. The ends lost 5 bases at V and 4 bases at J; junction bases unmatched: 13. Germline-derived CDR1 and CDR2 are SGHAT and FQNNGV. This CDR3 has 17 residues. The CDR3 here is CASSLGQGPLRGNTIYF. The DNA for the CDR3 is TGTGCCAGCAGCCTTGGACAGGGTCCCCTAAGAGGAAACACCATATATTTT.

Worth noting for this clonotype: A much larger clone lies one base from this, so it may be a read error. In DNA form, the CDR3 reads TGTGCCAGCAGCTCAACTTGGACTAGTTACTACAATGAGCGGTTCTTC. This codes for CASSSTWTSYYNERFF. J is TRBJ2-1 and V is TRBV7-2, with 7 bases matching TRBD2. The CDR3 extends over 16 amino acids. Germline CDR1 and CDR2: SGHTA and FQGNSA.

This clonotype showed up many times. The chain uses TRBV12-3 or TRBV12-4 and TRBJ1-4; no definite D call. The V end was cut by 5 bases, the J end by 8 bases, with 12 bases between. This CDR3 comprises 13 residues. The CDR3 bases are TGTGCCAGCAGTCCTTCTCGTGAAGAAAAACTGTTTTTT. The encoded protein is CASSPSREEKLFF.

The count of this clonotype is one. V gene TRBV11-2 combines with J gene TRBJ2-1, with 15 positions matching TRBD2. CDR1 and CDR2 (germline): SGHAT, FQNNGV. J gave up 3 bases and V 7 bases, and 7 bases lay outside the gene matches. The CDR3 contains 17 residues. This chain's CDR3 is CASMGLAGGPYYNEQFF. Here the CDR3 DNA reads TGTGCCAGCATGGGACTAGCGGGAGGCCCCTACTACAATGAGCAGTTCTTC.

This clonotype was observed many times. The gene calls are TRBV28 and TRBJ2-2; D uncertain. Germline CDR1 and CDR2: MDHEN and SYDVKM. The CDR3 sequence is 15 residues long. The ends were cut back, 8 bases at V and 0 bases at J, with 13 bases in the middle. The CDR3 DNA reads as TGTGCCAGCTTAAGCGCCCCTTCGAACACCGGGGAGCTGTTTTTT. Translating it yields CASLSAPSNTGELFF.

This clonotype was seen only a few times. The chain recombines TRBV15 with TRBJ2-7; D ambiguous. CDR1 LNHNV and CDR2 YYDKDF come from the germline V gene (reference sequence). This CDR3 region has 12 residues. The ends were cut back, 0 bases at V and 2 bases at J, with 2 bases in the middle. As DNA, the CDR3 is TGTGCCACCAGCAGAGATCCCTACGAGCAGTACTTC. Amino acids: CATSRDPYEQYF.

This clonotype has at least ten counts. The rearrangement links TRBV20-1 to TRBJ1-2; D unclear. The CDR3 runs to 11 residues. Trimming removed 1 base at V and 9 bases at J, with 9 bases between. Per the germline V gene, CDR1 is DFQATT and CDR2 is SNEGSKA (reference sequence). The CDR3 nucleotides read TGCAGTGCTAGAGTCGTCTCTAGCTACACCTTC. Its translation: CSARVVSSYTF.

The J gene is TRBJ1-2, the V gene TRBV11-3; D gene unclear. CDR1 SGHNT and CDR2 YENEEA come from the germline V gene. There are 12 residues in the CDR3. V was cut by 1 base and J by 11 bases, with 11 bases left in between. This chain's CDR3 is CASSLGLRWYTF. The DNA for the CDR3 is TGTGCCAGCAGCTTAGGACTACGGTGGTACACCTTC.

This clonotype was picked up many times. The V gene is TRBV2, the J gene TRBJ2-7; D perhaps matches TRBD1 (5 bases). V lost 7 bases and J 5 bases, leaving 12 bases between the germline ends. This CDR3 is 12 amino acids long. Germline assignment: CDR1 SNHLY and CDR2 FYNNEI. CDR3 coding DNA: TGTGCCAGCATTATCTGGGGCCACGAGCAGTACTTC. Translating gives CASIIWGHEQYF.

This clonotype has at least ten counts. The CDR3 is CASSQGATSNQPQHF. The CDR3, as DNA: TGTGCCAGCAGTCAGGGGGCGACTAGCAATCAGCCCCAGCATTTT. The J gene is TRBJ1-5, the V gene TRBV2, with 8 bases identical to TRBD1. V gave up 5 bases and J gave up 0 bases; unmatched junction bases: 3. Looked up from germline, CDR1 is SNHLY and CDR2 is FYNNEI. The CDR3 spans 15 residues. The full variable domain, its missing parts supplied by reference TRBV2 and TRBJ1-5, is EPEVTQTPSHQVTQMGQEVILRCVPISNHLYFYWYRQILGQKVEFLVSFYNNEISEKSEIFDDQFSVERPDGSNFTLKIRSTKLEDSAMYFCASSQGATSNQPQHFGDGTRLSIL.

In this sample, this clonotype turned up a few times. The chain links TRBV3-1 to TRBJ2-5, with 10 bases aligning to TRBD2. The CDR3 is 16 amino acids. Trimming took 4 bases from V and 3 from J; bases not matched to a gene: 8. The V gene's germline CDR1 is LGHDT and CDR2 YNNKEL (reference sequence). The CDR3 coding sequence is TGTGCCAGCAGCCTCAGGACTAGCGGCCAAAAAGAGACCCAGTACTTC. Its protein product is CASSLRTSGQKETQYF.

This clonotype was counted many times. The chain combines TRBV7-3 with TRBJ2-1; no firm D call. Per the germline V gene, CDR1 is SGHTA and CDR2 is FQGTGA. The CDR3 is 13 residues long. V lost 2 bases, J lost 5 bases, and 7 bases lay in between. The CDR3 DNA is TGTGCCAGCAGCTTAGGCAAGGACAATGAGCAGTTCTTC. It yields the protein CASSLGKDNEQFF.

This clonotype came up many times. The V and J genes are TRBV7-9 and TRBJ2-1; D is tentatively TRBD1 or TRBD2 (5 bases each). Germline lookup yields CDR1 SEHNR and CDR2 FQNEAQ (reference sequence). The CDR3 covers 13 residues. With 5 bases removed from V and 6 bases from J, the gap between germline ends came to 11 bases. This CDR3 is CASSLPGPNEQFF. In DNA, the CDR3 is TGTGCCAGCAGCCTCCCGGGGCCCAATGAGCAGTTCTTC.

This clonotype was recorded at least ten times. J is TRBJ1-5 and V is TRBV6-1; D not certain. The germline V and J ends were trimmed by 5 bases and 0 bases, with 11 bases remaining between them. The CDR3 is 15 amino acids. CDR1 and CDR2 (germline): MNHNS, SASEGT. CDR3 sequence (DNA): TGTGCCAGCAGTCCGCAGAGTAATAGCAATCAGCCCCAGCATTTT. Its protein product is CASSPQSNSNQPQHF.

This clonotype came up many times. J is TRBJ2-7 and V is TRBV11-2; weak D call: TRBD2 (6 bases). In germline, CDR1 is SGHAT, CDR2 FQNNGV. This CDR3 has 16 amino acids. Trimming stripped 0 bases from V and 2 bases from J, with 14 bases between. DNA for the CDR3: TGTGCCAGCAGCTTAGATCTCTCACTAGCCCCCTACGAGCAGTACTTC. This encodes CASSLDLSLAPYEQYF.

This clonotype was counted ten times or more. The chain has TRBV28 and TRBJ1-2; D not resolved. This CDR3 has 10 residues. V shed 9 bases and J shed 6 bases, with 8 bases lying between them. Germline CDR1 is MDHEN and CDR2 is SYDVKM. CDR3 residues: CASYGDGYTF. CDR3 bases: TGTGCCAGTTACGGAGATGGCTACACCTTC.

The chain is built from TRBV5-5 and TRBJ1-3, with D possibly matching TRBD1 (5 bases). This CDR3 contains 16 residues. Germline-derived CDR1 and CDR2 are SGHKS and YYEKEE (reference sequence). The V gene lost 1 base and the J gene lost 0 bases, with 11 bases spanning the gap. The CDR3 sequence: CASSLRDLSSGNTIYF. In DNA form, the CDR3 reads TGTGCCAGCAGCTTGAGGGACCTAAGCTCTGGAAACACCATATATTTT.

This clonotype has only a few counts. The chain is built from TRBV2 and TRBJ2-3, with 7 bases that match TRBD1. The trim removed 6 bases at V and 6 bases at J, leaving 3 bases unmatched. CDR3 length: 12 amino acids. Germline values: CDR1 SNHLY, CDR2 FYNNEI. The DNA for the CDR3 is TGTGCCAGCAGGCAGGGGGTCGATACGCAGTATTTT. This translates into CASRQGVDTQYF.

The chain joins TRBV27 to TRBJ2-5; 8 nucleotides agree with TRBD2. V shed 6 bases, J shed 2 bases, and the junction held 11 bases outside the gene matches. Germline V lookup: CDR1 MNHEY, CDR2 SMNVEV (reference sequence). There are 16 residues in the CDR3. CDR3 in DNA: TGTGCCAGCAGCGGATGGGGACTAGGGACTCAAGAGACCCAGTACTTC. Residues: CASSGWGLGTQETQYF.

This clonotype occurred a few times. The chain is built from TRBV29-1 and TRBJ1-4; D may be TRBD1 (6 bases). CDR1 and CDR2 (germline): SQVTM, ANQGSEA. The CDR3 contains 12 residues. V was shortened by 7 bases and J by 8 bases, with 14 bases between the two germline ends. The CDR3 nucleotides are TGCAGCGCCAGGGGTTCGGTGGAAAAACTGTTTTTT. Translation: CSARGSVEKLFF.

Ten or more counts support this clonotype. The CDR3 sequence: CASSFRTSGSNEQYF. The CDR3 coding sequence is TGTGCCAGCAGCTTCCGGACTAGCGGGAGCAACGAGCAGTACTTC. V usage is TRBV27 and J usage is TRBJ2-7; 13 bases map to TRBD2. Germline V gene data show CDR1 as MNHEY and CDR2 as SMNVEV (reference sequence). V shed 6 bases, J shed 5 bases, and the junction held 7 bases outside the gene matches. The CDR3 extends over 15 amino acids.

The gene calls are TRBV30 and TRBJ2-3; TRBD2 agrees at 13 bases. This CDR3 region has 15 residues. V shed 7 bases and J 5 bases; nucleotides not matched to a gene: 9. Germline lookup yields CDR1 GTSNPN and CDR2 SVGIG (reference sequence). The CDR3 nucleotides read TGTGCCTCCGATCCGACTAGCGGGAGGAGAGATACGCAGTATTTT. Its translation: CASDPTSGRRDTQYF. Full variable domain (outside the CDR3, taken from reference TRBV30 and TRBJ2-3): SQTIHQWPATLVQPVGSPLSLECTVEGTSNPNLYWYRQAAGRGLQLLFYSVGIGQISSEVPQNLSASRPQDRQFILSSKKLLLSDSGFYLCASDPTSGRRDTQYFGPGTRLTVL.

This clonotype was detected ten times or more. The rearrangement uses TRBV6-2 or TRBV6-3 and TRBJ2-7; 9 bases align to TRBD1. After removal of 2 bases from V and 3 bases from J, the junction contained 5 bases not matched to a gene. Germline CDR1 is MNHEY and CDR2 is SVGEGT. The CDR3 runs 15 residues. The CDR3 protein is CASSYPGQGGYEQYF. CDR3 DNA sequence: TGTGCCAGCAGTTACCCGGGACAGGGTGGCTACGAGCAGTACTTC.

This clonotype occurred many times. The genes are TRBV11-1 and TRBJ2-1, with 10 bases matching TRBD1. Germline V CDR1 and CDR2: SGHAT, FQDESV (reference sequence). CDR3 size: 18 residues. J gave up 0 bases and V 5 bases, and 10 bases lay outside the gene matches. In DNA, the CDR3 is TGTGCCAGCAGCCCTACCGGACAGGGGGTGTACTCCTACAATGAGCAGTTCTTC. Translating gives CASSPTGQGVYSYNEQFF.

This clonotype was observed at least ten times. The chain employs TRBV28 and TRBJ2-7, with D possibly being TRBD1 or TRBD2 (5 bases each). The V end was cut by 6 bases, the J end by 2 bases, with 14 bases between. CDR1 and CDR2 from the germline V gene are MDHEN and SYDVKM. CDR3 length: 14 amino acids. This CDR3 is CASRSTGAAYEQYF. In DNA, the CDR3 is TGTGCCAGCAGGTCGACCGGGGCTGCCTACGAGCAGTACTTC. The full variable domain, rest sourced from reference TRBV28 and TRBJ2-7, is DVKVTQSSRYLVKRTGEKVFLECVQDMDHENMFWYRQDPGLGLRLIYFSYDVKMKEKGDIPEGYSVSREKKERFSLILESASTNQTSMYLCASRSTGAAYEQYFGPGTRLTVT.